Shown below are 17 T cell receptor beta chains from a single sample sequenced in a study of CD8+CD57+ T cells in acquired aplastic anemia. Flow cytometry had shown expanded CD8+CD57+ cells in the patients chosen for sequencing. Both TCR beta VDJ combination and CDR3 sequence profiling were carried out. Genomic DNA was the template for this profiling. In TCRdb, the reads were re-called with MiXCR into one record per CDR3 protein. Among about 40,000 distinct CDR3 sequences, 60% to 70% were seen once, and the ten largest hold 59%. Sequencing was carried out using sorted CD4+, CD8+, or CD8+CD57+ T cells (not recorded which) from PBMCs. These receptors all come from a human donor with aplastic anemia.

This clonotype was seen at least ten times. J is TRBJ1-1 and V is TRBV28; D uncertain. The CDR3 extends over 14 amino acids. CDR1 is MDHEN and CDR2 is SYDVKM in the germline V gene. V was trimmed by 2 bases and J by 2 bases, leaving 9 bases between them. DNA for the CDR3: TGTGCCAGCAGTTTAGGGCAGGCAAACACTGAAGCTTTCTTT. Its protein product is CASSLGQANTEAFF.

This clonotype was recorded at least ten times. This chain connects TRBV10-1 to TRBJ1-1, with TRBD1 matching over 7 bases. The CDR3 has 15 residues. Germline V gene sequence: CDR1 WNHNN, CDR2 SYGVQD (reference sequence). The J segment lost 3 bases and the V segment lost 5 bases, leaving 9 bases of the junction unmatched. The CDR3 DNA reads as TGCGCCAGCAGTCCCGGGGCCAGGGGGTACACTGAAGCTTTCTTT. This translates into CASSPGARGYTEAFF.

V gene TRBV15 combines with J gene TRBJ1-1; no clear D. Trimming pared 2 bases from V and 0 bases from J, leaving 4 bases between. Germline-derived CDR1 and CDR2 are LNHNV and YYDKDF (reference sequence). The CDR3 has 13 amino acids. Here the CDR3 DNA reads TGTGCCACCAGCAGACAGGTGAACACTGAAGCTTTCTTT. Translating it yields CATSRQVNTEAFF.

As DNA, the CDR3 is TGCGCCAGCAGCTCCGACAGGGATTGGGGCTACACCTTC. Translation: CASSSDRDWGYTF. The chain uses TRBV5-1 and TRBJ1-2; 7 nucleotides line up with TRBD1. This CDR3 has 13 amino acids. V lost 3 bases and J lost 8; bases outside the gene matches: 7. CDR1 and CDR2 from the germline V gene are SGHRS and YFSETQ.

The genes are TRBV7-8 and TRBJ2-3; D gene unclear. Germline V gene data show CDR1 as SGHVS and CDR2 as FQNEAQ. Trimming took off 2 bases at V and 4 bases at J, with 4 bases between the two ends. The length of the CDR3 is 12 residues. CDR3 sequence reads: CASSLFADTQYF. The CDR3 DNA sequence: TGTGCCAGCAGCTTATTTGCAGATACGCAGTATTTT.

The genes are TRBV20-1 and TRBJ2-7, with 7 nucleotides matching TRBD1. With V trimmed by 5 bases and J by 3 bases, 10 bases remained unmatched. The CDR3 is 14 amino acids. Germline CDR1 reads DFQATT; CDR2 reads SNEGSKA (reference sequence). Written as DNA, the CDR3 is TGCAGTGCTGGCCGACAGGGACCCTACTACGAGCAGTACTTC. Translation: CSAGRQGPYYEQYF.

CDR3 amino acids: CASNDGLYGYTF. CDR3 in DNA: TGTGCCAGCAATGACGGACTCTATGGCTACACCTTC. The chain couples TRBV9 to TRBJ1-2; no clear D gene. The CDR3 sequence is 12 residues long. Trimming pared 6 bases from V and 4 bases from J, leaving 10 bases between. CDR1 SGDLS and CDR2 YYNGEE come from the germline V gene.

The chain carries TRBV4-2 and TRBJ1-5; perhaps TRBD1 as D (5 bases). Trimming pared 4 bases from V and 4 bases from J, leaving 17 bases between. Germline lookup yields CDR1 LGHNA and CDR2 YNFKEQ. This CDR3 is built from 16 residues. The CDR3 loop reads CASSLTAPGGNQPQHF. The DNA of the CDR3 is TGTGCCAGCAGCCTCACAGCCCCGGGGGGGAATCAGCCCCAGCATTTT.

V gene TRBV10-1 combines with J gene TRBJ1-1, with unresolved D. Per germline, CDR1 WNHNN and CDR2 SYGVQD (reference sequence). Trimming shortened V by 2 bases and J by 8 bases, and 6 bases separated the two germline ends. CDR3 length: 11 residues. Written as DNA, the CDR3 is TGCGCCAGCAGTGAGGTCCCCGAAGCTTTCTTT. It specifies CASSEVPEAFF.

The chain joins TRBV10-3 to TRBJ1-2; D gene uncertain. The CDR3 loop spans 13 amino acids. V shed 0 bases and J shed 7 bases, with 9 bases lying between them. Germline CDR1 ENHRY, CDR2 SYGVKD. In nucleotides, the CDR3 is TGTGCCATCAGTGAGTCAGGGCTTGGTGGCTACACCTTC. Amino acids: CAISESGLGGYTF.

V is TRBV29-1 and J is TRBJ2-1; 10 bases agree with TRBD2. Trimming took 5 bases from V and 9 from J; bases not matched to a gene: 16. Per the germline V gene, CDR1 is SQVTM and CDR2 is ANQGSEA. The CDR3 sequence is 16 residues long. The CDR3 DNA is TGCAGCGTTCACCTTATACTAGCGGGGAAGAGCAGTGAGCAGTTCTTC. It encodes CSVHLILAGKSSEQFF.

This sequence joins TRBV10-3 and TRBJ1-2, with D possibly being TRBD1 (6 bases). The CDR3 length is 13 residues. Germline lookup yields CDR1 ENHRY and CDR2 SYGVKD. The germline V and J ends were trimmed by 5 bases and 3 bases, with 10 bases remaining between them. In DNA form, the CDR3 reads TGTGCCATCAGTCCAGGACAGCACTATGGCTACACCTTC. Its translation is CAISPGQHYGYTF.

This chain connects TRBV10-3 to TRBJ1-6, with a possible D match to TRBD1 (6 bases). CDR1 and CDR2 from the germline V gene are ENHRY and SYGVKD. The CDR3 contains 15 residues. V dropped 3 bases and J dropped 6 bases, with 12 bases sitting between them. CDR3 nucleotide sequence: TGTGCCATCAGTGATAGGGGGGGAGGTAATTCACCCCTCCACTTT. Translation gives CAISDRGGGNSPLHF.

This chain links TRBV7-2 with TRBJ1-2, with D hard to call. The V gene lost 3 bases and the J gene lost 8 bases, with 13 bases spanning the gap. The CDR3 covers 13 residues. Germline CDR1 SGHTA, CDR2 FQGNSA. The CDR3 protein is CASSFARSDGYTF. CDR3 sequence (DNA): TGTGCCAGCAGCTTCGCTCGCTCCGACGGCTACACCTTC.

The chain couples TRBV20-1 to TRBJ2-7; 10 bases agree with TRBD1. Trimming cost V 6 bases and J 1 base; bases outside gene matches: 6. The germline gives CDR1 DFQATT, CDR2 SNEGSKA (reference sequence). This CDR3 comprises 14 residues. DNA for the CDR3: TGCAGTGCCACCGGGACAGGGGATTCCTACGAGCAGTACTTC. The encoded protein is CSATGTGDSYEQYF.

The rearrangement uses TRBV2 and TRBJ1-1; D call uncertain. The CDR3 is made up of 11 amino acids. Per the germline V gene, CDR1 is SNHLY and CDR2 is FYNNEI. V lost 5 bases and J lost 5, with 6 bases in between. The DNA of the CDR3 is TGTGCCAGCAGTAAGGTGACTGAAGCTTTCTTT. The encoded protein is CASSKVTEAFF.

This chain connects TRBV29-1 to TRBJ1-2; no reliable D call. CDR1 and CDR2 (germline): SQVTM, ANQGSEA. V was pared by 4 bases and J by 4 bases, with 7 bases between. The CDR3 runs to 11 residues. CDR3 sequence: CSVAETYGYTF. DNA for the CDR3: TGCAGCGTTGCAGAGACCTATGGCTACACCTTC.